These T cell receptor beta chains were read from a single sample in a study of post-analysis software for immune sequencing data. TCRdb reprocessed the PCR reads via MiXCR and lists one record per CDR3 protein. The sample lists hundreds of thousands of distinct CDR3 sequences, approximately 59% seen once, with about 10% in the top ten. The specimen was blood. The source is a girl aged 2 to 9 with multiple sclerosis. Each CDR3 is given with its conserved first and last residue. The order of the fields is V gene, J gene, clone size, D gene, CDR3 DNA, CDR3 protein. A D gene is named only where the DNA matches it firmly. The size entry is marked missing in some rows and otherwise reads once, few, many or a size class.

>TRBV29-1|TRBJ2-1|NA|NA
TGCAGCGTTGAGACTAGTCATTTCTACAATGAGCAGTTCTTC
CSVETSHFYNEQFF
>TRBV10-3|TRBJ1-1|NA|NA
TGTGCCTCAGGTCCGGTAGCGACTGAAGCTTTCTTT
CASGPVATEAFF
>TRBV25-1|TRBJ1-1|NA|NA
TGTGCCAGTAAAGAGAACACTGAAGCTTTCTTT
CASKENTEAFF
>TRBV11-2|TRBJ2-1|NA|NA
TGTGCCAGCAGCTTAGATATTCCCGGGACGGAACAGTTCTTC
CASSLDIPGTEQFF
>TRBV5-5|TRBJ2-1|NA|NA
TGTGCCAGCAGCTTGGGCACCAATGAGCAGTTCTTC
CASSLGTNEQFF
>TRBV3-1|TRBJ2-7|NA|TRBD2
TGTGCCAGCAGCCAGTCAGCGGGAGCCCACGAGCAGTACTTC
CASSQSAGAHEQYF
>TRBV12-3/TRBV12-4|TRBJ2-7|few|TRBD2
TGTGCCAGCAGTCACCGACTAGCGGGGACTCTAACCTACGAGCAGTACTTC
CASSHRLAGTLTYEQYF
>TRBV12-5|TRBJ1-4|NA|NA
TGTGCTAGTGGTTTGCCCCGGGGAAAACTGTTTTTT
CASGLPRGKLFF
>TRBV29-1|TRBJ2-7|NA|NA
TGCAGCGTTGACGTAGGACAAAGGACCCACGAGCAGTACTTC
CSVDVGQRTHEQYF
>TRBV6-5|TRBJ2-4|NA|NA
TGTGCCAGCAGTTCAAGACAGATTCAGTACTTC
CASSSRQIQYF
>TRBV3-1|TRBJ2-7|NA|NA
TGTGCCAGCAGCCTCGGGACGGCGGGAGAGCAGTACTTC
CASSLGTAGEQYF
>TRBV5-1|TRBJ2-1|few|TRBD2
TGCGCCAGCAGCTTGGCCGGCCTAGCGGGAGTTGAGCAGTTCTTC
CASSLAGLAGVEQFF
>TRBV6-5|TRBJ2-5|NA|TRBD2
TGTGCCAGCAGTAAGGGACTAGCGGGAACACAAGAGACCCAGTACTTC
CASSKGLAGTQETQYF
>TRBV5-4|TRBJ1-6|few|TRBD1
TGTGCCAGCAGCCCGACAGGGGCGATTAATTCACCCCTCCACTTT
CASSPTGAINSPLHF
>TRBV20-1|TRBJ2-3|NA|NA
TGCAGTGCTAGAGATCTGCGCATGACAGATACGCAGTATTTT
CSARDLRMTDTQYF
>TRBV29-1|TRBJ2-5|NA|NA
TGCAGCGGGATGGATCCACAAGAGACCCAGTACTTC
CSGMDPQETQYF
>TRBV7-2|TRBJ1-1|NA|TRBD1
TGTGCCAGCAGCATTATTCAGGGGGTGACTGAAGCTTTCTTT
CASSIIQGVTEAFF
>TRBV12-3/TRBV12-4|TRBJ1-5|NA|NA
TGTGCCAGCAGTTTCGAGGGTAGCAATCAGCCCCAGCATTTT
CASSFEGSNQPQHF
>TRBV6-2/TRBV6-3|TRBJ2-1|few|NA
TGTGCCAGCAGTACCGGGACACGGTCCTACAATGAGCAGTTCTTC
CASSTGTRSYNEQFF
>TRBV2|TRBJ2-3|NA|TRBD2
TGTGCCAGCACCCTAGACTGGGGGGGTCCAGATACGCAGTATTTT
CASTLDWGGPDTQYF
>TRBV12-5|TRBJ1-2|NA|NA
TGTGCTAGTGTCATGCGGGGGAACTATGGCTACACCTTC
CASVMRGNYGYTF
>TRBV7-2|TRBJ2-1|NA|NA
TGTGCCAGCAGCTTTATGCAGGAGCAGTTCTTC
CASSFMQEQFF
>TRBV29-1|TRBJ2-7|NA|TRBD2
TGCAGCGTCTCAAGACTAGCGGGGGTGTACGAGCAGTACTTC
CSVSRLAGVYEQYF
>TRBV9|TRBJ2-5|NA|NA
TGTGCCAGCAGCGTAGCTTGGGCGGAATCACAAGAGACCCAGTACTTC
CASSVAWAESQETQYF
>TRBV6-5|TRBJ2-3|NA|TRBD2
TGTGCCAGCAGTTACTCGTCCCCTCGACTCGGGGGGACAGATACGCAGTATTTT
CASSYSSPRLGGTDTQYF